This T cell receptor (beta chain) derives from a study of blood T cells in healthy people across ages. V dropped 4 bases and J dropped 4; count of bases not matched to a gene: 5. Germline lookup yields CDR1 SQVTM and CDR2 ANQGSEA. The CDR3 is 13 residues long. For the second PCR, which ran for 7 to 11 cycles, a sample-barcoded 5' primer and a J-beta primer mix were used. Each of the samples gave a minimum of 2.5 million paired-end reads that contained CDR3. TCRdb ran MiXCR on the 5' RACE reads and lists one entry per CDR3 protein. This sample has about 970,000 distinct CDR3 sequences, with roughly 47% found just once. Each donor's blood draw was 7.5 to 10 milliliters of peripheral blood.

The origin of this receptor is a woman aged 55-75 years in good health. The sequenced material came from blood. The chain uses TRBV29-1 and TRBJ2-3, with 7 positions matching TRBD2. In nucleotides, the CDR3 is TGCAGCGTTGGGGGGGGTAGGGCAGATACGCAGTATTTT. Residues: CSVGGGRADTQYF.